Listed here are 20 T cell receptor beta chains from one sample, sequenced in a study of cytomegalovirus exposure and HLA in healthy donors. This PCR relied on a set of 60 Vbeta primers and 13 Jbeta primers. The data were produced by immunoSEQ multiplex PCR, yet TCRdb's version contains in-frame clones alone and is incomplete. The sample records approximately 150,000 clones, approximately 80% being singletons. Sequenced input: PBMCs. Source of these receptors: a middle-aged woman in good health and CMV-seronegative.

V and J are TRBV5-4 and TRBJ2-5; TRBD2 is a possible D gene (6 bases). V was trimmed by 4 bases and J by 0 bases, leaving 10 bases between them. The CDR3 length is 14 residues. Germline CDR1 and CDR2: SGHNT and YYREEE (reference sequence). This CDR3 reads CASSIRTNQETQYF. CDR3 sequence (DNA): TGTGCCAGCAGCATACGGACTAACCAAGAGACCCAGTACTTC.

The chain has TRBV25-1 and TRBJ1-5; D ambiguous. Germline CDR1 reads MGHDK; CDR2 reads SYGVNS. The CDR3 runs 14 residues. V lost 1 base, J lost 0 bases, and 4 bases lay in between. The CDR3 sequence: CASSESVSNQPQHF. Here the CDR3 DNA reads TGTGCCAGCAGTGAATCAGTTAGCAATCAGCCCCAGCATTTT.

This clone was observed once. V is TRBV6-4 and J is TRBJ2-1; tentatively, D is TRBD2 (5 bases). This CDR3 has 14 residues. CDR1 MRHNA and CDR2 SNTAGT come from the germline V gene. Trimming left V 2 bases short and J 6 bases short, with 11 bases between. The CDR3 coding sequence is TGTGCCAGCAGTGACGGTAGCGCAAGCAATGAGCAGTTCTTC. Translated: CASSDGSASNEQFF.

The chain uses TRBV11-3 and TRBJ2-5, with a weak D call TRBD2 (6 bases). V lost 5 bases to trimming and J lost 5 bases, with 21 bases between them. This CDR3 has 16 amino acids. Germline lookup yields CDR1 SGHNT and CDR2 YENEEA. Here the CDR3 reads CASSKRGGGAGETQYF. Written as DNA, the CDR3 is TGTGCCAGCAGCAAGAGGGGCGGCGGGGCGGGTGAGACCCAGTACTTC.

This chain uses TRBV6-5 with TRBJ2-7; tentative D call: TRBD1 (6 bases). V was trimmed by 6 bases and J by 5 bases, leaving 14 bases between them. Germline V gives CDR1 MNHEY, CDR2 SVGAGI. This CDR3 has 13 residues. The DNA for the CDR3 is TGTGCCAGCAGGGCGATTAACAGGGACGAGCAGTACTTC. It specifies CASRAINRDEQYF.

J is TRBJ1-5 and V is TRBV21-1; whether TRBD1, the table's D call, matches the DNA was not checked. TRBV21-1 is a pseudogene segment. The CDR3 has 18 residues. CDR3 residues: CASSNRDRVGKSNQPQHF. CDR3 sequence (DNA): TGTGCCAGCAGCAACCGGGACAGGGTAGGAAAAAGCAATCAGCCCCAGCATTTT.

The gene calls are TRBV6-6 and TRBJ2-2; TRBD2 matches 8 bases. The V segment lost 4 bases and the J segment 3 bases; nucleotides outside the gene matches: 4. Germline V gives CDR1 MNHNY, CDR2 SVGAGI (reference sequence). This CDR3 comprises 15 residues. The CDR3, as DNA: TGTGCCAGCAGTTTAAGTAGCGGGGACACCGGGGAGCTGTTTTTT. Translating gives CASSLSSGDTGELFF.

The rearrangement links TRBV7-9 to TRBJ1-1; no definite D call. The CDR3 contains 15 residues. CDR1 and CDR2 from the germline V gene are SEHNR and FQNEAQ (reference sequence). V was clipped by 6 bases and J by 4 bases, with 18 bases between them. The CDR3 sequence: CASSSWTGLATEAFF. Here the CDR3 DNA reads TGTGCCAGCAGTTCTTGGACGGGGTTGGCCACTGAAGCTTTCTTT.

A word on this clone: At one of its ends the junction is not consistent with the germline gene, which may arise from a read error. The rearrangement links TRBV7-7 to TRBJ2-3, with 9 bases identical to TRBD2. This CDR3 spans 15 amino acids. The germline V gene encodes CDR1 SSHAT and CDR2 FNYEAQ (reference sequence). The CDR3 region has the DNA TGTGCTAGCAGCCCTAGCGCGGGAGGGCGGGATACGCAGTATTTT. Its translation: CASSPSAGGRDTQYF.

The genes are TRBV9 and TRBJ2-1; D is possibly TRBD2 (5 bases). The CDR3 length is 13 residues. Trimming shortened V by 0 bases and J by 6 bases, and 7 bases separated the two germline ends. The germline V gene encodes CDR1 SGDLS and CDR2 YYNGEE. CDR3 amino acids: CASSVVAGNEQFF. Here the CDR3 DNA reads TGTGCCAGCAGCGTAGTTGCGGGCAATGAGCAGTTCTTC.

The chain employs TRBV28 and TRBJ2-2; 12 bases line up with TRBD2. The length of the CDR3 is 15 residues. In germline, CDR1 is MDHEN, CDR2 SYDVKM. The V gene end was trimmed by 10 bases and the J gene end by 2 bases; junction bases not matched to a gene: 5. CDR3 coding DNA: TGTGCCACCTTGACTAGCGGGGGCAACACCGGGGAGCTGTTTTTT. Encoded protein: CATLTSGGNTGELFF.

About this clone itself: Other DNA sequences in this sample translate to the same CDR3. The gene calls are TRBV5-6 and TRBJ2-5; 7 bases agree with TRBD1. The J call may be wrong; the DNA end is better matched by TRBJ2-7. The CDR3 length is 14 residues. Germline-derived CDR1 and CDR2 are SGHDT and YYEEEE. The DNA of the CDR3 is TGTGCCAGCAGCTGGGGGACAGTGAGATACGAGCAGTACTTC. Translation: CASSWGTVRYEQYF.

This chain connects TRBV5-1 to TRBJ2-7, with D perhaps TRBD2 (7 bases). Germline CDR1 reads SGHRS; CDR2 reads YFSETQ. This CDR3 has 14 amino acids. V lost 2 bases, J lost 3 bases, and 12 bases lay in between. The CDR3 DNA reads as TGCGCCAGCAGCTTCGGGGGGCCTAACTACGAGCAGTACTTC. Translated, it gives CASSFGGPNYEQYF. The variable domain in full, completed from reference TRBV5-1 and TRBJ2-7, reads KAGVTQTPRYLIKTRGQQVTLSCSPISGHRSVSWYQQTPGQGLQFLFEYFSETQRNKGNFPGRFSGRQFSNSRSEMNVSTLELGDSALYLCASSFGGPNYEQYFGPGTRLTVT.

This chain links TRBV20-1 with TRBJ2-1; D unresolved. The CDR3 consists of 11 residues. V was shortened by 5 bases and J by 4 bases, with 6 bases between the two germline ends. CDR1 is DFQATT and CDR2 is SNEGSKA in the germline V gene (reference sequence). The CDR3 coding sequence is TGCAGTGCTGGCTTATACAATGAGCAGTTCTTC. Translated: CSAGLYNEQFF.

Regarding this clone: A read error may account for a junction end that differs from germline. The V gene is TRBV6-4, the J gene TRBJ2-6, with D possibly matching TRBD1 (5 bases). Germline V gives CDR1 MRHNA, CDR2 SNTAGT. The CDR3 has 14 amino acids. The CDR3 sequence: CASSEGSGANGLTF. The CDR3 DNA reads as TGTGCCAGCAGTGAGGGGTCTGGGGCCAACGGCCTGACTTTC.

V gene TRBV2 combines with J gene TRBJ1-1, with D possibly being TRBD1 (5 bases). Trimming left V 6 bases short and J 11 bases short, with 19 bases between. Germline lookup yields CDR1 SNHLY and CDR2 FYNNEI. This CDR3 comprises 13 residues. The DNA of the CDR3 is TGTGCCAGCAGGGCCGGAGGCGGGGGTTCGGCTTTCTTT. This sequence encodes CASRAGGGGSAFF.

CDR3 in amino acids: CASSLENRGLNTEAFF. The CDR3 nucleotides read TGTGCCAGCAGCTTAGAGAACAGGGGGTTGAACACTGAAGCTTTCTTT. This rearrangement joins TRBV7-8 to TRBJ1-1, with TRBD1 matching 8 bases. The CDR3 runs to 16 residues. The ends lost 1 base at V and 0 bases at J; junction bases unmatched: 4. Germline values: CDR1 SGHVS, CDR2 FQNEAQ.

V gene TRBV18 combines with J gene TRBJ2-1, with TRBD1 matching 7 bases. The CDR3 is made up of 15 amino acids. CDR1 and CDR2 from the germline V gene are KGHSH and LQKENI. Germline trimming cut 4 bases from V and 5 bases from J; bases unmatched to any gene: 8. CDR3 sequence: CASSRDPGQNNEQFF. In nucleotides, the CDR3 is TGTGCCAGCTCACGCGACCCGGGACAGAACAATGAGCAGTTCTTC.

This clone showed up just once. The rearrangement joins TRBV28 to TRBJ1-3; D call uncertain. The CDR3 loop spans 16 amino acids. Deletions cut 2 bases from V and 0 bases from J, with 11 bases between. Per germline, CDR1 MDHEN and CDR2 SYDVKM. In DNA form, the CDR3 reads TGTGCCAGCAGTTTAGCCCCAGTAAGCTCTGGAAACACCATATATTTT. Residues: CASSLAPVSSGNTIYF.

The chain recombines TRBV5-8 with TRBJ2-1; 7 bases are a match to TRBD2. The CDR3 covers 18 residues. Per the germline V gene, CDR1 is SGHTS and CDR2 is YDEGEE. V dropped 4 bases and J dropped 6; count of bases not matched to a gene: 19. The CDR3 DNA follows: TGTGCCAGCAGCATTTGGGGCCGCGGGGAGGGAAGTAGCAATGAGCAGTTCTTC. Residues: CASSIWGRGEGSSNEQFF.